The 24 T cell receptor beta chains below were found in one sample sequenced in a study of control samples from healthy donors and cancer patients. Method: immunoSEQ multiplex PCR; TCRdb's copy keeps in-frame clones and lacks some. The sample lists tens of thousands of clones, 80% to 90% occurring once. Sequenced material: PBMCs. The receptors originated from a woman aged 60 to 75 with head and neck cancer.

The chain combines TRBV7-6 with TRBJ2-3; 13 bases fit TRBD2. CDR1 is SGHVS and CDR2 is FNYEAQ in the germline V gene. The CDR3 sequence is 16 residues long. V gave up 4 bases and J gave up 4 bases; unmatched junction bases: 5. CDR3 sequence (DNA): TGTGCCAGCAGCTCTTGGACTAGCGGGAGCGCAGATACGCAGTATTTT. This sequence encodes CASSSWTSGSADTQYF.

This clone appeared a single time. The CDR3 coding sequence is TGTGCCAGCACCCAAAGCTCGGGGTATCAGCCCCAGCATTTT. Residues: CASTQSSGYQPQHF. The chain couples TRBV7-8 to TRBJ1-5, with D hard to call. This CDR3 is 14 amino acids long. Trimming took off 7 bases at V and 5 bases at J, with 15 bases between the two ends. Germline V lookup: CDR1 SGHVS, CDR2 FQNEAQ. The entire variable domain, with the rest obtained from reference TRBV7-8 and TRBJ1-5, is as follows: GAGVSQSPRYKVAKRGQDVALRCDPISGHVSLFWYQQALGQGPEFLTYFQNEAQLDKSGLPSDRFFAERPEGSVSTLKIQRTQQEDSAVYLCASTQSSGYQPQHFGDGTRLSIL.

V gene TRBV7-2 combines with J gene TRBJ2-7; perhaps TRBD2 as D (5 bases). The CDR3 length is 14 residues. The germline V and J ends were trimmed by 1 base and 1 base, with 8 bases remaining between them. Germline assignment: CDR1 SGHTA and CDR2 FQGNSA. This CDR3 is CASSLGGLSYEQYF. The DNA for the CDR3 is TGTGCCAGCAGCTTAGGCGGGTTATCCTACGAGCAGTACTTC.

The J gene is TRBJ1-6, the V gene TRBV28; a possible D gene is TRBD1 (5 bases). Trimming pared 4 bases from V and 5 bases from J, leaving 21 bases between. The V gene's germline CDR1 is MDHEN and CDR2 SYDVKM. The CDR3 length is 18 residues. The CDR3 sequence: CASSYPAGTFRNNSPLHF. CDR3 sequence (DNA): TGTGCCAGCAGTTATCCCGCCGGGACCTTCCGGAATAATTCACCCCTCCACTTT.

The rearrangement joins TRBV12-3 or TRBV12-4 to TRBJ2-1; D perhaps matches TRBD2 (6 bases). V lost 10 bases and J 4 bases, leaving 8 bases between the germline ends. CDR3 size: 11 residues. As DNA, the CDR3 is TGTGCCACCGGGGGTTACAATGAGCAGTTCTTC. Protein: CATGGYNEQFF.

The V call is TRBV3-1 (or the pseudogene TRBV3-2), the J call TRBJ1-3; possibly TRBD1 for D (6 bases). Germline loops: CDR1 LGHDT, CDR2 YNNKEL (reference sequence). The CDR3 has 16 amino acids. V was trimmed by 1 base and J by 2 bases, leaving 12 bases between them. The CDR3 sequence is CASSQGFSGAGNTIYF. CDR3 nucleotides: TGTGCCAGCAGCCAAGGATTTTCAGGGGCTGGAAACACCATATATTTT.

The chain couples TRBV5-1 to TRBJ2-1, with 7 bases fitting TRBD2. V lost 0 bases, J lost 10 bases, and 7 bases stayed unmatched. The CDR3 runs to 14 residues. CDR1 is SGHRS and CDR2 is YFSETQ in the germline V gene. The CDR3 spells CASSLGAGAGEQFF. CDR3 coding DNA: TGCGCCAGCAGCTTGGGAGCCGGAGCGGGAGAGCAGTTCTTC.

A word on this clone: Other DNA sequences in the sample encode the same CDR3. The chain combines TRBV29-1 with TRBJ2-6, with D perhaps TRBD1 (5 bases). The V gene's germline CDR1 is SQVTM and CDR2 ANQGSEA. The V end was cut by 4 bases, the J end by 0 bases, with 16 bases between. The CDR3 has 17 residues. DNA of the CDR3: TGCAGCGTTGGTGGGGCCGGCCAGGGCTCTGGGGCCAACGTCCTGACTTTC. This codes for CSVGGAGQGSGANVLTF.

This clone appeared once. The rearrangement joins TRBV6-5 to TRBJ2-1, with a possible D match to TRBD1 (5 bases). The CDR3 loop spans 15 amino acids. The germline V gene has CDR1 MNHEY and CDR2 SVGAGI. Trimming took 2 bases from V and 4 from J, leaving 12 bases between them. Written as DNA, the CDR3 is TGTGCCAGCAGTTACACCCGGACATTATACAATGAGCAGTTCTTC. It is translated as CASSYTRTLYNEQFF.

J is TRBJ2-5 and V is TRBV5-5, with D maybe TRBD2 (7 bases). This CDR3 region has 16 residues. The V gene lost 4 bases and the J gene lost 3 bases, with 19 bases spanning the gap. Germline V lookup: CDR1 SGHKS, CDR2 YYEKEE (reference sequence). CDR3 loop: CASSPLTGRGEETQYF. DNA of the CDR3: TGTGCCAGCAGCCCCTTAACAGGGAGGGGAGAAGAGACCCAGTACTTC.

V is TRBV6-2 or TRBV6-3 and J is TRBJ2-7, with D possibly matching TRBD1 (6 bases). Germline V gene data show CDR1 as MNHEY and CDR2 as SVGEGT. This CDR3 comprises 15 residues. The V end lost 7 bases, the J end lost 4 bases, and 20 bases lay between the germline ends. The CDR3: CASIPGNRVPYEQYF. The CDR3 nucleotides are TGTGCCAGCATCCCGGGGAACAGGGTCCCTTACGAGCAGTACTTC.

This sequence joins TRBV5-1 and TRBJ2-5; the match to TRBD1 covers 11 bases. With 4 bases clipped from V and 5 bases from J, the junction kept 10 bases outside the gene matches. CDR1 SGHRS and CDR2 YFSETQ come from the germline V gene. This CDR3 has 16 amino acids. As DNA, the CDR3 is TGCGCCAGCAGCCTTGGACAGGGGGCCTCAAGGGAGACCCAGTACTTC. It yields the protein CASSLGQGASRETQYF.

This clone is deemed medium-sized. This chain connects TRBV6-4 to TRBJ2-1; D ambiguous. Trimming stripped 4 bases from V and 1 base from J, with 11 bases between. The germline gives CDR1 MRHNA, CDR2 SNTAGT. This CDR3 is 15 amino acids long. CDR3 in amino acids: CASSASAGSYNEQFF. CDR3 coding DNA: TGTGCCAGCAGTGCCTCGGCTGGGTCCTACAATGAGCAGTTCTTC.

The CDR3 coding sequence is TGTGCCAGCAGTTTTGGCCGGAATCAGCCCCAGCATTTT. Translating it yields CASSFGRNQPQHF. The chain couples TRBV28 to TRBJ1-5; D ambiguous. The CDR3 totals 13 residues. Germline CDR1 MDHEN, CDR2 SYDVKM. The germline V and J ends were trimmed by 3 bases and 4 bases, with 7 bases remaining between them.

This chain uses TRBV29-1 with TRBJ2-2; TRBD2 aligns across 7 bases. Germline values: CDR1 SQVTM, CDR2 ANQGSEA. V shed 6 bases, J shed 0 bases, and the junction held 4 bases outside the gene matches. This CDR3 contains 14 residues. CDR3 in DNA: TGCAGCGTCCCCGGACTAGCGAACACCGGGGAGCTGTTTTTT. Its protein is CSVPGLANTGELFF.

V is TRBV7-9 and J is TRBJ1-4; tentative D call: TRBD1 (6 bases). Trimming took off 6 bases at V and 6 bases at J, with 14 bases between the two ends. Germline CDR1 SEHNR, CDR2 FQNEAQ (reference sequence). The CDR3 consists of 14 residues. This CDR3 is CASRVGGVDEKLFF. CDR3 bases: TGTGCCAGCAGAGTTGGGGGCGTCGATGAAAAACTGTTTTTT. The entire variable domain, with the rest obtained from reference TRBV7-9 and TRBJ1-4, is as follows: DTGVSQNPRHKITKRGQNVTFRCDPISEHNRLYWYRQTLGQGPEFLTYFQNEAQLEKSRLLSDRFSAERPKGSFSTLEIQRTEQGDSAMYLCASRVGGVDEKLFFGSGTQLSVL.

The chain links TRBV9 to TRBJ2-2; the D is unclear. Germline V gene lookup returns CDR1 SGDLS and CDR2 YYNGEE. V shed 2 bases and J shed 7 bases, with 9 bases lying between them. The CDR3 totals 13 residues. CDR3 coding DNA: TGTGCCAGCAGCGTTAAGACGTACGGGGAGCTGTTTTTT. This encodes CASSVKTYGELFF. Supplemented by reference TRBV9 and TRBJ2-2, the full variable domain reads DSGVTQTPKHLITATGQRVTLRCSPRSGDLSVYWYQQSLDQGLQFLIQYYNGEERAKGNILERFSAQQFPDLHSELNLSSLELGDSALYFCASSVKTYGELFFGEGSRLTVL.

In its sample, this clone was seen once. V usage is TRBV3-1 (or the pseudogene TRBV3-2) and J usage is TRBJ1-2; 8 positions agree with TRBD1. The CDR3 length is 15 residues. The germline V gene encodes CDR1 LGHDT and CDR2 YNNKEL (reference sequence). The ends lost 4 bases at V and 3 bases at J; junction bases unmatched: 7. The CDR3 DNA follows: TGTGCCAGCAGCCCAATCAGGGGGCGGGACTATGGCTACACCTTC. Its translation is CASSPIRGRDYGYTF.

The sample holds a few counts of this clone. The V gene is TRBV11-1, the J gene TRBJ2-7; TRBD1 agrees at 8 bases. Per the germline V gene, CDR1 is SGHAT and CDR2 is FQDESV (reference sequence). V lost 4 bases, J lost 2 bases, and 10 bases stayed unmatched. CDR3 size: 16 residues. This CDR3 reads CASSSPGGLGTYEQYF. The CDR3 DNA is TGTGCCAGCAGCTCTCCAGGGGGCCTCGGCACCTACGAGCAGTACTTC.

As DNA, the CDR3 is TGTGCCAGCAGAGGGCAGGGAGCCTACGAGCAGTACTTC. Amino acids: CASRGQGAYEQYF. The chain is built from TRBV25-1 and TRBJ2-7; the D call may be TRBD1 or TRBD2 (5 bases each). Trimming removed 6 bases at V and 2 bases at J, with 11 bases between. CDR1 is MGHDK, CDR2 SYGVNS, per germline. The length of the CDR3 is 13 residues.

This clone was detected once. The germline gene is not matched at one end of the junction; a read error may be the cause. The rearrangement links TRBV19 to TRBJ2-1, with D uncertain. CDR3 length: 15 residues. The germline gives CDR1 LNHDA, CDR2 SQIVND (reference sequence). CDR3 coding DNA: TGTGCCAGTAGTATCTCAGTCACCTCCCACAATGAGCAGTTCTTC. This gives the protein CASSISVTSHNEQFF. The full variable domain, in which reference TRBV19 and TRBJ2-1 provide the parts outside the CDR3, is DGGITQSPKYLFRKEGQNVTLSCEQNLNHDAMYWYRQDPGQGLRLIYYSQIVNDFQKGDIAEGYSVSREKKESFPLTVTSAQKNPTAFYLCASSISVTSHNEQFFGPGTRLTVL.

This CDR3 is CATSRDRDRGGYTF. In DNA form, the CDR3 reads TGTGCCACCAGCAGAGATCGGGACAGAGGGGGCTACACCTTC. The rearrangement joins TRBV15 to TRBJ1-2, with TRBD1 matching 7 bases. J was trimmed by 8 bases and V by 0 bases; bases with no gene match: 6. Germline CDR1 LNHNV, CDR2 YYDKDF (reference sequence). CDR3 length equals 14 residues.

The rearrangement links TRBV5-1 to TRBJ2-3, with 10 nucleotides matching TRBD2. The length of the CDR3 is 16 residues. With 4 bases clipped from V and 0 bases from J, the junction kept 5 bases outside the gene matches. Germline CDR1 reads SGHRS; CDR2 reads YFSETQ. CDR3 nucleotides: TGCGCCAGCAGCCCTCTGACTAGCGGGAGCACAGATACGCAGTATTTT. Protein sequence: CASSPLTSGSTDTQYF.

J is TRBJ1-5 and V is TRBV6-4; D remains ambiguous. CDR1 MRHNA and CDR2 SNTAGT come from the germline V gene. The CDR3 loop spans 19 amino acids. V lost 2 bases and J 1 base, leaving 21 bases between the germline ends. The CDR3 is CASSDGVGRPKDSNQPQHF. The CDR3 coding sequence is TGTGCCAGCAGTGACGGGGTTGGTCGTCCCAAGGACAGCAATCAGCCCCAGCATTTT.